This T cell receptor beta chain was identified in a study of cytomegalovirus exposure and HLA in healthy donors. V shed 8 bases and J shed 1 base, with 24 bases lying between them. Germline values: CDR1 SGHTA, CDR2 FQGNSA. The CDR3 totals 17 residues. Method: immunoSEQ multiplex PCR; TCRdb's copy keeps in-frame clones and lacks some. The repertoire holds about 220,000 clones, with just over 85% as singletons. Comment on this clone: Its antigen is unidentified.

Study outcomes and limitations: The tendency of first-cohort TCR clusters to co-occur in the roughly 130 validation repertoires was the finding of a later analysis. The majority of TCR sequences were rare, yet some public TCRs appeared in many donors. Listed as cytomegalovirus-associated were 150 or so TCR beta chains.

Separate from the roughly 670-subject first cohort, the approximately 120-subject validation cohort was the one that the donors belonged to. The sequence was collected from a woman aged 18-29 years in good health and CMV-seronegative. The V and J genes are TRBV7-2 and TRBJ2-7, with D perhaps TRBD2 (6 bases). The source material was PBMCs. CDR3 region: CASGHLRAGSTSYEQYF. As DNA, the CDR3 is TGTGCCAGCGGACACCTGAGGGCGGGATCCACTTCCTACGAGCAGTACTTC.